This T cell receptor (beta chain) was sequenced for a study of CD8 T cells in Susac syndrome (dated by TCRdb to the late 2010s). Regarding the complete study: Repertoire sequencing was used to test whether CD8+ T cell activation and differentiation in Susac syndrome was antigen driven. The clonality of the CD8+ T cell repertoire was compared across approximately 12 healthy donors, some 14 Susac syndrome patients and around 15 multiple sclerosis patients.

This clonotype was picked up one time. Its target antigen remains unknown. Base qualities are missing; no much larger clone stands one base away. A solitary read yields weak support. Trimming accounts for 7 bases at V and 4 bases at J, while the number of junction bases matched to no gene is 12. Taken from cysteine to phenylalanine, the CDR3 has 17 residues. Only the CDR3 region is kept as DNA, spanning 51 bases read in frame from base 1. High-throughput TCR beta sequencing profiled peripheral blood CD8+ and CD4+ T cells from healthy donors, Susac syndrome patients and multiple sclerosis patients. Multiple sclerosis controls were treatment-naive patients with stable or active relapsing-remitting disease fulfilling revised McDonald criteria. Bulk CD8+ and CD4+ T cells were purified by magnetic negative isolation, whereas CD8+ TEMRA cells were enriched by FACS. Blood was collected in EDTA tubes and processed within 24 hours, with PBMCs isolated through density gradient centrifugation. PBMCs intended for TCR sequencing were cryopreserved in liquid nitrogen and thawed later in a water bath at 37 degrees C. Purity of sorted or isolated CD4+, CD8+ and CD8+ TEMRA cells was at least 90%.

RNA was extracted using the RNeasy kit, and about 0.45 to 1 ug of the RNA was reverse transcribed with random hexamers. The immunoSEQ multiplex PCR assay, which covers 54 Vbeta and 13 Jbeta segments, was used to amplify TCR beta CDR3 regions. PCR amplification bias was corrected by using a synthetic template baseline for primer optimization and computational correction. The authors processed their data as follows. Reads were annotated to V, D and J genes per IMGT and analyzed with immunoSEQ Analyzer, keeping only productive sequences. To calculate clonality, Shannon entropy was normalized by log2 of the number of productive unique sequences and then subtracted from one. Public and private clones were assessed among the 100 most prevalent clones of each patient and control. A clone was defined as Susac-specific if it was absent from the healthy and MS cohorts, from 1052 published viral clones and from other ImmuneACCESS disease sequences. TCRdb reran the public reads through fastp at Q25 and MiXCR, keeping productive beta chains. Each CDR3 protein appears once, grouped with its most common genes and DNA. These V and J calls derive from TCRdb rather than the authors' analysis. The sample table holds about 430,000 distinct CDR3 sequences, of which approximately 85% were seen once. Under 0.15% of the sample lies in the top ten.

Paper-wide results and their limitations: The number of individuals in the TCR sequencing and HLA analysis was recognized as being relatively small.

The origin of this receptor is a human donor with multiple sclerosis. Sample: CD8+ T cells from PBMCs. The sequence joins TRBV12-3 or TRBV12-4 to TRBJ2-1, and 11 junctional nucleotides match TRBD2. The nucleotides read TGTGCCAGCACAGGACCGACGGGACTAGCGGAATACAATGAGCAGTTCTTC. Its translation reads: CASTGPTGLAEYNEQFF.